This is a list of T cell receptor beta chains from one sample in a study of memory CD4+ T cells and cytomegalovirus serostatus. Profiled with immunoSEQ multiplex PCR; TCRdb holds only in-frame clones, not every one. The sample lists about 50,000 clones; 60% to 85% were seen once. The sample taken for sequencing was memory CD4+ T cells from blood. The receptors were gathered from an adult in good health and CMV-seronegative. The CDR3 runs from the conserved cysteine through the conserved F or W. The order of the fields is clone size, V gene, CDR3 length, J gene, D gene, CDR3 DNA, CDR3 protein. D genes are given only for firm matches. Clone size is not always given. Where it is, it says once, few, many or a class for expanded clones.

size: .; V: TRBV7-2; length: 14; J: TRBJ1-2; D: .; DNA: TGTGCCAGCAGCTTAGTGGGCAGGGCCTATGGCTACACCTTC; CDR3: CASSLVGRAYGYTF
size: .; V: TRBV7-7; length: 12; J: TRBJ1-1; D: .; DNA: TGTGCTAGCAGCTTTCGGAACACTGAAGCTTTCTTT; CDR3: CASSFRNTEAFF
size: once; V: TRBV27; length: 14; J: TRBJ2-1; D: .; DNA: TGTGCCAGCAGTGTGCTAAGCAAGGTCAATGAGCAGTTCTTC; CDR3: CASSVLSKVNEQFF
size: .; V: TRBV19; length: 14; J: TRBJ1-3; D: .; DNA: TGTGCCAGTAGTATGAGTAATCGGGGAAACACCATATATTTT; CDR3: CASSMSNRGNTIYF
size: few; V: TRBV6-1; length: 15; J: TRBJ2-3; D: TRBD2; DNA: TGTGCCAGCAGTGGGAGCGGGGTGCGCACAGATACGCAGTATTTT; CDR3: CASSGSGVRTDTQYF
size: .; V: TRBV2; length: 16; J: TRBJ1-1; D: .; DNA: TGTGCCAGCAGAGAACTGGGGGGGGCCTTGAACACTGAAGCTTTCTTT; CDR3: CASRELGGALNTEAFF
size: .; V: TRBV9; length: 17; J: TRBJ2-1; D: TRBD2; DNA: TGTGCCAGCAGCGTAGAAGTGCGGGGGGCGGGCTACAATGAGCAGTTCTTC; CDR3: CASSVEVRGAGYNEQFF
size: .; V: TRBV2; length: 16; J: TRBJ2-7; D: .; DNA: TGTGCCAGCAGTTTCTATTTGTCCCGGGACACGTACGAGCAGTACTTC; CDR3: CASSFYLSRDTYEQYF
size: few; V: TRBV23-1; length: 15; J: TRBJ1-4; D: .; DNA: TGCGCCAGCAACCACGACAGCCGACTGGAGGAAAAACTGTTTTTT; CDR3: CASNHDSRLEEKLFF
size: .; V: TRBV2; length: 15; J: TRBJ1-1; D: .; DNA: TGTGCCAGCAGTGCAGTGGTGGGGGTGAACACTGAAGCTTTCTTT; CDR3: CASSAVVGVNTEAFF
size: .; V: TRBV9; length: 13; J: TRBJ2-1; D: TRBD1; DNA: TGTGCCAGCAGCACAACAGGGGGGAATGAGCAGTTCTTC; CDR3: CASSTTGGNEQFF
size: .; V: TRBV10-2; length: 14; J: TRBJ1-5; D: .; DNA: TGCGCCAGCAGTTTAGGGGGTAGCAATCAGCCCCAGCATTTT; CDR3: CASSLGGSNQPQHF
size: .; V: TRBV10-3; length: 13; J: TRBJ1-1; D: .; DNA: TGTGCCATCAGTGAGTCGGGGCTGGATGAAGCTTTCTTT; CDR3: CAISESGLDEAFF
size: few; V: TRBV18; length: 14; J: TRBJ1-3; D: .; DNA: TGTGCCAGCTCGCCGAACAGATCTGGAAACACCATATATTTT; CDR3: CASSPNRSGNTIYF
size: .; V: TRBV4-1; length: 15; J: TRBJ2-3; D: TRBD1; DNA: TGCGCCAGCGCCAGGGGGACAGTAAGCACAGATACGCAGTATTTT; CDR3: CASARGTVSTDTQYF
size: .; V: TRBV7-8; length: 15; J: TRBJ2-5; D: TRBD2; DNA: TGTGCCAGCAGCTCACTAGCGGGGGGCGGGGAGACCCAGTACTTC; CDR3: CASSSLAGGGETQYF
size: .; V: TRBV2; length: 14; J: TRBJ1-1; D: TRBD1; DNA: TGTGCCAGCAGGGTGGACAGGGAGGTGACTGAAGCTTTCTTT; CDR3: CASRVDREVTEAFF
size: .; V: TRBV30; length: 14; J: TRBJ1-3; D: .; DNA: TGTGCCTGGAGTGTCCTAAACTCTGGAAACACCATATATTTT; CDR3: CAWSVLNSGNTIYF
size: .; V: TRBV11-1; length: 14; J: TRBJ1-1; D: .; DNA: TGTGCCAGCAGAGACCGGGGCTTTAGCACTGAAGCTTTCTTT; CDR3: CASRDRGFSTEAFF
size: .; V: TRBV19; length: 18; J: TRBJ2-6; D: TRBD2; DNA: TGTGCCAGTAAACCCTTAGGACTAGCGGGGTCTGGGGCCAACGTCCTGACTTTC; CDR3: CASKPLGLAGSGANVLTF
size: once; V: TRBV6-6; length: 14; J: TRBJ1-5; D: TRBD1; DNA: TGTGCCAGCAGAGAGGACAGGGGCAATCAGCCCCAGCATTTT; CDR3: CASREDRGNQPQHF
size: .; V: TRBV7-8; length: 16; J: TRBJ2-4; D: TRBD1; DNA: TGTGCCAGCAGCTTAGTGGGACAGGGTTCCAAAAACATTCAGTACTTC; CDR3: CASSLVGQGSKNIQYF
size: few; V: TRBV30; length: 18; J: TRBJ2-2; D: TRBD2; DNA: TGTGCCTGGAGTTTCGTCGGGGTTGTCGGGGGGTACACCGGGGAGCTGTTTTTT; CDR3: CAWSFVGVVGGYTGELFF
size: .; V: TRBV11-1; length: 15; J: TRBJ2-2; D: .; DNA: TGTGCCAGCAGCTTAGGCAGGGCTAGCACCGGGGAGCTGTTTTTT; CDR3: CASSLGRASTGELFF
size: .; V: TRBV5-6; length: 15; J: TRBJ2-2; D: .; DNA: TGTGCCAGCAGCTTCGGATCGGTGGATCCCGGGGAGCTGTTTTTT; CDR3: CASSFGSVDPGELFF
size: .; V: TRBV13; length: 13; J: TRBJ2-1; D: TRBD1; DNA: TGTGCCAGCAGCGTGGACAGGGAGAGTGAGCAGTTCTTC; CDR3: CASSVDRESEQFF
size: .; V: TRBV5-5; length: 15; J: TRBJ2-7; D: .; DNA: TGTGCCAGCAGCTTGGTTTTCCAGGGGTGGAACGAGCAGTACTTC; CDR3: CASSLVFQGWNEQYF
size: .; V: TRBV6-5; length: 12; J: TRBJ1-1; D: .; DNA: TGTGCCAGCAGTTACAGTTTTCCTGAAGCTTTCTTT; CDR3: CASSYSFPEAFF
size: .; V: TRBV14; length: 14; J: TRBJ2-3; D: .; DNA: TGTGCCAGCAGCGCCCGACAGGACACAGATACGCAGTATTTT; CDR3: CASSARQDTDTQYF
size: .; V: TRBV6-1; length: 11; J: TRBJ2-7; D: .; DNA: TGTGCCAGCAACCTCGCATACGAGCAGTACTTC; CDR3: CASNLAYEQYF
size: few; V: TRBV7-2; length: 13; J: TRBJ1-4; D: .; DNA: TGTGCCAGCAAGGGAAGAAATAATGAAAAACTGTTTTTT; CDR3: CASKGRNNEKLFF
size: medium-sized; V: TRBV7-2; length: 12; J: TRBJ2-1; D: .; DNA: TGTGCCAGCAGCTTAGCTTACAATGAGCAGTTCTTC; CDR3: CASSLAYNEQFF
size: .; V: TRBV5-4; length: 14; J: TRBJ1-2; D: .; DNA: TGTGCCAGCAGCTTTGGACAGTCTAACTATGGCTACACCTTC; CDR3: CASSFGQSNYGYTF
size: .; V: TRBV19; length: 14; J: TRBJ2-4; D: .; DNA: TGTGCCAGTAGTATAGCCAGCTTCGACAACATTCAGTACTTC; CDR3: CASSIASFDNIQYF
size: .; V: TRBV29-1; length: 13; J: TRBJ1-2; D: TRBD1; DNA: TGCAGCTTCCAGACAGGGGGGAATTATGGCTACACCTTC; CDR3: CSFQTGGNYGYTF
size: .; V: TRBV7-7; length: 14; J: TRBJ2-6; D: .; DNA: TGTGCTAGCAGTCCCCACTCTGGGGCCAACGTCCTGACTTTC; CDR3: CASSPHSGANVLTF
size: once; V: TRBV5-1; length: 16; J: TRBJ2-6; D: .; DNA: TGCGCCAGCAGCGGGCAGGGAAGCACTGGGGCCAACGTCCTGACTTTC; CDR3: CASSGQGSTGANVLTF